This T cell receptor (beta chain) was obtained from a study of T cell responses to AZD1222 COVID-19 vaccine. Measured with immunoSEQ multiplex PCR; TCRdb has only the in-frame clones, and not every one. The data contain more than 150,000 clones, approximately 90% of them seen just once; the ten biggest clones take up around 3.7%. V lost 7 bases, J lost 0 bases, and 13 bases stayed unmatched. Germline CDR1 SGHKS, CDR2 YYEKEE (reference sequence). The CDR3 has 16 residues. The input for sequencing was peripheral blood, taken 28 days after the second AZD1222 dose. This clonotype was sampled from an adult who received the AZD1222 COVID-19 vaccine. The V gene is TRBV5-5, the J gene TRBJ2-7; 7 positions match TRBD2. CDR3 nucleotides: TGTGCCAGCGACCCCGGGGTTGGCGGGAGCTCCTACGAGCAGTACTTC. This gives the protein CASDPGVGGSSYEQYF.